What follows are 29 T cell receptor beta chains derived from one specimen sequenced in a study of cytomegalovirus exposure and HLA in healthy donors. TCRdb's copy holds only in-frame clones and misses some; the assay was immunoSEQ multiplex PCR. The repertoire includes about 120,000 clones, approximately 85% of them detected once, and under 5% sits in the top ten. The sequencing sample was made of PBMCs. Every receptor here comes from a man younger than 30 in good health and CMV-seronegative.

In this sample, this clone turned up a few times. The CDR3 bases are TGTGCCTGGAGCCCCGCCCTCAGGGGTTCACCCCTCCACTTT. This gives the protein CAWSPALRGSPLHF. The chain uses TRBV30 and TRBJ1-6; D is perhaps TRBD1 (6 bases). Per the germline V gene, CDR1 is GTSNPN and CDR2 is SVGIG (reference sequence). Trimming took off 3 bases at V and 9 bases at J, with 15 bases between the two ends. This CDR3 spans 14 amino acids.

The rearrangement joins TRBV5-1 to TRBJ2-1, with D possibly TRBD1 on 6 matching bases. The V end lost 4 bases, the J end lost 7 bases, and 6 bases lay between the germline ends. CDR3 length: 11 residues. CDR1 SGHRS and CDR2 YFSETQ come from the germline V gene. The DNA of the CDR3 is TGCGCCAGCAGCAGGGGGAATGAGCAGTTCTTC. As protein: CASSRGNEQFF.

This sequence joins TRBV4-2 and TRBJ2-1; unclear D gene. This CDR3 is 14 amino acids long. Germline loops: CDR1 LGHNA, CDR2 YNFKEQ. V was shortened by 1 base and J by 10 bases, with 14 bases between the two germline ends. CDR3 bases: TGTGCCAGCAGCCAAGTAGTGGGCACCTTGGAGCAGTTCTTC. It encodes CASSQVVGTLEQFF.

The V and J genes are TRBV11-3 and TRBJ1-1, with D perhaps matching TRBD1 (5 bases). The V end lost 1 base, the J end lost 4 bases, and 16 bases lay between the germline ends. The CDR3 has 16 residues. CDR1 is SGHNT and CDR2 is YENEEA in the germline V gene. The CDR3 here is CASSLGRGPEGTEAFF. CDR3 in DNA: TGTGCCAGCAGCTTAGGGAGGGGCCCCGAGGGCACTGAAGCTTTCTTT.

The chain has TRBV6-1 and TRBJ1-3, with 7 bases aligning to TRBD1. V lost 2 bases, J lost 0 bases, and 4 bases stayed unmatched. The CDR3 totals 16 residues. Germline V gene lookup returns CDR1 MNHNS and CDR2 SASEGT. The CDR3 is CASSEPQGSSGNTIYF. In nucleotides, the CDR3 is TGTGCCAGCAGTGAACCACAGGGGAGCTCTGGAAACACCATATATTTT.

The chain's CDR3 is CASSTLTSGYSYEQYF. The CDR3 bases are TGTGCCAGCAGTACCCTAACTAGCGGGTACTCCTACGAGCAGTACTTC. The rearrangement joins TRBV27 to TRBJ2-7; 9 bases fit TRBD2. V was clipped by 5 bases and J by 0 bases; unmatched bases: 8. Germline V CDR1 and CDR2: MNHEY, SMNVEV (reference sequence). The CDR3 runs to 16 residues.

V is TRBV4-2 and J is TRBJ2-1; possible D gene TRBD2, 6 bases. The CDR3 loop spans 16 amino acids. Trimming cost V 0 bases and J 7 bases, with 16 bases left between them. The germline V gene has CDR1 LGHNA and CDR2 YNFKEQ. CDR3 coding DNA: TGTGCCAGCAGCCAAGATGCCGGGGGAGTGACAAATGAGCAGTTCTTC. This codes for CASSQDAGGVTNEQFF.

The genes are TRBV7-2 and TRBJ1-5; 9 bases are a match to TRBD1. The CDR3 is made up of 18 amino acids. CDR1 is SGHTA and CDR2 is FQGNSA in the germline V gene. J was trimmed by 0 bases and V by 5 bases; bases with no gene match: 11. The CDR3 DNA is TGTGCCAGCAGCCGCGGGACAGGGAACTTTTATAGCAATCAGCCCCAGCATTTT. It encodes CASSRGTGNFYSNQPQHF.

The chain recombines TRBV6-6 with TRBJ2-3; 9 positions match TRBD2. V shed 6 bases, J shed 4 bases, and the junction held 8 bases outside the gene matches. This CDR3 has 15 amino acids. CDR1 is MNHNY and CDR2 is SVGAGI in the germline V gene (reference sequence). The CDR3 spells CASSLGTSSSDTQYF. The CDR3 DNA follows: TGTGCCAGCAGCCTCGGGACTAGCAGTTCAGATACGCAGTATTTT.

The rearrangement uses TRBV29-1 and TRBJ2-1; TRBD2 agrees at 8 bases. The germline V gene encodes CDR1 SQVTM and CDR2 ANQGSEA. This CDR3 is 13 amino acids long. Unmatched junction bases numbered 4, after V lost 5 bases and J lost 4 bases. CDR3 in amino acids: CSVRTSSYNEQFF. DNA for the CDR3: TGCAGCGTTCGGACTAGCAGTTACAATGAGCAGTTCTTC.

As concerns this clone: This specimen includes other DNA sequences encoding the same CDR3. The chain uses TRBV6-5 and TRBJ2-5; D gene unclear. The V and J ends lost 2 bases and 1 base respectively, with 5 bases between them. This CDR3 comprises 13 residues. Per the germline V gene, CDR1 is MNHEY and CDR2 is SVGAGI. Here the CDR3 DNA reads TGTGCCAGCAGTTACGCTATCCAAGAGACCCAGTACTTC. This codes for CASSYAIQETQYF.

J is TRBJ1-1 and V is TRBV6-1; possible D gene TRBD1, 6 bases. Trimming cost V 10 bases and J 0 bases, with 12 bases left between them. The germline CDR1 and CDR2 sequences are MNHNS and SASEGT. The CDR3 is 13 amino acids. CDR3 sequence: CATDRNMNTEAFF. The CDR3 DNA sequence: TGTGCCACAGACAGGAACATGAACACTGAAGCTTTCTTT.

The chain employs TRBV15 and TRBJ2-5; D is unresolved. The germline V gene has CDR1 LNHNV and CDR2 YYDKDF (reference sequence). The CDR3 has 18 amino acids. The V end lost 4 bases, the J end lost 2 bases, and 23 bases lay between the germline ends. The CDR3, as DNA: TGTGCCACCAGCAACTACCTCGCGGTCTCACGAGGACAAGAGACCCAGTACTTC. Its translation is CATSNYLAVSRGQETQYF.

This clone has only one observation. The V call is TRBV9, the J call TRBJ1-2, with 7 bases matching TRBD1. J gave up 7 bases and V 9 bases, and 6 bases lay outside the gene matches. This CDR3 has 11 amino acids. CDR1 SGDLS and CDR2 YYNGEE come from the germline V gene. CDR3 sequence reads: CATRRGLGYTF. CDR3 DNA sequence: TGTGCCACTCGGAGGGGGCTTGGCTACACCTTC.

This chain uses TRBV6-1 with TRBJ2-5, with TRBD2 matching over 8 bases. CDR3 length: 17 amino acids. After removal of 4 bases from V and 4 bases from J, the junction contained 14 bases not matched to a gene. Germline V CDR1 and CDR2: MNHNS, SASEGT. The DNA for the CDR3 is TGTGCCAGCAGTGTGGCCTGGGTCCCGACTAGCGTAGAGACCCAGTACTTC. It yields the protein CASSVAWVPTSVETQYF.

The V call is TRBV19, the J call TRBJ2-7; 9 nucleotides line up with TRBD1. Looked up from germline, CDR1 is LNHDA and CDR2 is SQIVND (reference sequence). The CDR3 is 15 residues long. V lost 5 bases, J lost 2 bases, and 7 bases stayed unmatched. The CDR3 nucleotides are TGTGCCAGTAGTTCCTCCGGGACAGGGACCTACGAGCAGTACTTC. Its translation is CASSSSGTGTYEQYF.

The chain joins TRBV30 to TRBJ2-5; no definite D call. This CDR3 contains 11 residues. Trimming took 5 bases from V and 5 from J, leaving 9 bases between them. The germline V gene encodes CDR1 GTSNPN and CDR2 SVGIG (reference sequence). The chain's CDR3 is CAWGARETQYF. CDR3 in DNA: TGTGCCTGGGGAGCTAGGGAGACCCAGTACTTC.

This chain joins TRBV5-4 and TRBJ1-1; 7 bases agree with TRBD1. Losses at the gene ends were 5 bases for V and 0 bases for J; bases not matched to a gene: 4. The CDR3 loop spans 14 amino acids. CDR1 SGHNT and CDR2 YYREEE come from the germline V gene (reference sequence). DNA for the CDR3: TGTGCCAGCAGATCGACAGGGATGAACACTGAAGCTTTCTTT. Protein: CASRSTGMNTEAFF.

The V gene is TRBV18, the J gene TRBJ2-1, with 8 bases fitting TRBD1. The CDR3 extends over 13 amino acids. Trimming at V came to 6 bases and at J to 2 bases, leaving 0 bases not matched to a gene. Per germline, CDR1 KGHSH and CDR2 LQKENI. Here the CDR3 DNA reads TGTGCCAGCTCGGACAGGGCCTACAATGAGCAGTTCTTC. Protein sequence: CASSDRAYNEQFF.

The CDR3 loop reads CASSLGGGTYEQYF. CDR3 nucleotide sequence: TGTGCCAGCAGTTTAGGCGGGGGGACCTACGAGCAGTACTTC. V gene TRBV27 combines with J gene TRBJ2-7; 8 bases agree with TRBD2. Per germline, CDR1 MNHEY and CDR2 SMNVEV (reference sequence). CDR3 length: 14 amino acids. Trimming took 2 bases from V and 2 from J; bases not matched to a gene: 2.

The V gene is TRBV7-8, the J gene TRBJ2-7; D might be TRBD1 (6 bases). The length of the CDR3 is 14 residues. Germline lookup yields CDR1 SGHVS and CDR2 FQNEAQ. Trimming removed 0 bases from V and 6 bases from J, with 12 bases in between. CDR3 loop: CASSLAGAGGEQYF. DNA for the CDR3: TGTGCCAGCAGCTTAGCGGGGGCGGGTGGCGAGCAGTACTTC. Complete variable domain (other parts from reference TRBV7-8 and TRBJ2-7): GAGVSQSPRYKVAKRGQDVALRCDPISGHVSLFWYQQALGQGPEFLTYFQNEAQLDKSGLPSDRFFAERPEGSVSTLKIQRTQQEDSAVYLCASSLAGAGGEQYFGPGTRLTVT.

V gene TRBV30 combines with J gene TRBJ2-1, with 9 bases identical to TRBD1. V shed 0 bases and J 5 bases; nucleotides not matched to a gene: 11. The CDR3 has 17 amino acids. Germline V lookup: CDR1 GTSNPN, CDR2 SVGIG (reference sequence). The chain's CDR3 is CAWSVLFPGQGDNEQFF. The CDR3, as DNA: TGTGCCTGGAGTGTACTCTTTCCGGGACAGGGTGACAATGAGCAGTTCTTC.

The gene calls are TRBV5-4 and TRBJ1-2; D is undetermined. The germline V gene has CDR1 SGHNT and CDR2 YYREEE (reference sequence). Deletions cut 3 bases from V and 3 bases from J, with 12 bases between. The CDR3 loop spans 14 amino acids. This CDR3 reads CASSSLQGDYGYTF. CDR3 nucleotides: TGTGCCAGCAGCTCACTACAAGGTGACTATGGCTACACCTTC.

This chain joins TRBV10-3 and TRBJ2-5; D unresolved. V lost 3 bases, J lost 2 bases, and 7 bases lay in between. Germline V gives CDR1 ENHRY, CDR2 SYGVKD. The CDR3 loop spans 13 amino acids. The chain's CDR3 is CAISDVTQETQYF. CDR3 nucleotide sequence: TGTGCCATCAGTGACGTAACTCAAGAGACCCAGTACTTC.

The V gene is TRBV6-5, the J gene TRBJ2-7; 7 nucleotides align to TRBD2. Germline V CDR1 and CDR2: MNHEY, SVGAGI. Trimming at V came to 2 bases and at J to 3 bases, leaving 10 bases not matched to a gene. The CDR3 consists of 16 residues. As DNA, the CDR3 is TGTGCCAGCAGTTACGAAAGGGGCGGGAGTTACTACGAGCAGTACTTC. Translating gives CASSYERGGSYYEQYF.

This clone was counted a few times. This chain links TRBV5-1 with TRBJ1-3; D is uncertain. Per the germline V gene, CDR1 is SGHRS and CDR2 is YFSETQ. V lost 0 bases to trimming and J lost 6 bases, with 7 bases between them. CDR3 length: 13 residues. CDR3 nucleotide sequence: TGCGCCAGCAGCTTGGGACATCCAAACACCATATATTTT. It specifies CASSLGHPNTIYF.

This clone was counted once. The V call is TRBV11-2, the J call TRBJ1-1; D unclear. CDR3 length: 13 residues. The V gene's germline CDR1 is SGHAT and CDR2 FQNNGV. V lost 5 bases and J lost 1, with 8 bases in between. This CDR3 reads CASSKAGNTEAFF. The CDR3 DNA reads as TGTGCCAGCAGCAAGGCGGGGAACACTGAAGCTTTCTTT. Full variable domain (missing parts from reference TRBV11-2 and TRBJ1-1): EAGVAQSPRYKIIEKRQSVAFWCNPISGHATLYWYQQILGQGPKLLIQFQNNGVVDDSQLPKDRFSAERLKGVDSTLKIQPAKLEDSAVYLCASSKAGNTEAFFGQGTRLTVV.

V and J are TRBV6-5 and TRBJ1-6; D is possibly TRBD1 (5 bases). Trimming shortened V by 2 bases and J by 13 bases, and 18 bases separated the two germline ends. Per the germline V gene, CDR1 is MNHEY and CDR2 is SVGAGI. There are 15 residues in the CDR3. CDR3 sequence reads: CASSYVRAAGGPLHF. The CDR3 nucleotides read TGTGCCAGCAGTTACGTTAGGGCAGCCGGGGGTCCCCTCCACTTT.

The chain uses TRBV27 and TRBJ2-1; TRBD2 agrees at 13 bases. The trim removed 7 bases at V and 7 bases at J, leaving 7 bases unmatched. The germline V gene encodes CDR1 MNHEY and CDR2 SMNVEV (reference sequence). The CDR3 has 15 residues. This CDR3 is CASTDVTSGGNEQFF. The DNA of the CDR3 is TGTGCCAGCACCGACGTGACTAGCGGGGGGAATGAGCAGTTCTTC.